These 21 T cell receptor beta chains came from one sample sequenced in a study of blood T cell repertoires in COVID-19. TCRdb keeps only in-frame clones here, not all; method: immunoSEQ multiplex PCR. This table holds under 200,000 clones, approximately 91% found once. The sequenced sample consisted of PBMCs or T cells enriched from blood (not recorded which). All receptors come from a woman under 30 who had recovered from COVID-19.

J is TRBJ1-3 and V is TRBV19; D unclear. Trimming took 3 bases from V and 0 from J, leaving 9 bases between them. CDR3 size: 15 residues. Germline V lookup: CDR1 LNHDA, CDR2 SQIVND (reference sequence). The CDR3 coding sequence is TGTGCCAGTAGTATGTTGGCAGTCTCTGGAAACACCATATATTTT. This translates into CASSMLAVSGNTIYF.

The CDR3 nucleotides read TGTGCCAGCAGCTTAACCGTAGGGGGTGAGCAGTTCTTC. The encoded protein is CASSLTVGGEQFF. The rearrangement joins TRBV5-5 to TRBJ2-1; a possible D gene is TRBD1 (6 bases). Germline CDR1 and CDR2: SGHKS and YYEKEE (reference sequence). V gave up 2 bases and J gave up 9 bases, with 12 bases separating them. CDR3 length: 13 residues.

The chain combines TRBV6-5 with TRBJ1-1; weak D call: TRBD1 (5 bases). The CDR3 is 15 amino acids. V lost 4 bases, J lost 1 base, and 13 bases lay in between. The germline CDR1 and CDR2 sequences are MNHEY and SVGAGI. CDR3 bases: TGTGCCAGCAGTTCCCAACCCGACAGGAACACTGAAGCTTTCTTT. Translation gives CASSSQPDRNTEAFF.

The CDR3 bases are TGTGCCAGCAGTTACGGGACTAGCGGGTACAATGAGCAGTTCTTC. Translation gives CASSYGTSGYNEQFF. The chain couples TRBV6-2 or TRBV6-3 to TRBJ2-1; 12 bases are a match to TRBD2. The CDR3 sequence is 15 residues long. CDR1 MNHEY and CDR2 SVGEGT come from the germline V gene. Trimming at V came to 2 bases and at J to 4 bases, leaving 0 bases not matched to a gene.

The V and J genes are TRBV5-1 and TRBJ1-3; no clear D gene. Per germline, CDR1 SGHRS and CDR2 YFSETQ. Trimming shortened V by 4 bases and J by 0 bases, and 14 bases separated the two germline ends. This CDR3 comprises 16 residues. The CDR3 loop is CASSRGRDYSGNTIYF. The CDR3 bases are TGCGCCAGCAGCCGGGGTCGGGATTACTCTGGAAACACCATATATTTT.

The CDR3, as DNA: TGTGCCAGCAGCTTGACTAGCGGAGGGGATACGCAGTATTTT. Translated, it gives CASSLTSGGDTQYF. The chain combines TRBV5-4 with TRBJ2-3; TRBD2 matches 8 bases. The V segment lost 1 base and the J segment 6 bases; nucleotides outside the gene matches: 4. The length of the CDR3 is 14 residues. Germline V gives CDR1 SGHNT, CDR2 YYREEE (reference sequence).

This chain joins TRBV21-1 and TRBJ2-2; the D call of TRBD1 is as the table states it, not checked on the DNA. TRBV21-1 corresponds to a pseudogene. This CDR3 is built from 17 residues. As DNA, the CDR3 is TGTGCCAGCGCCGAGGAATTCGGGACAGTAAACACCGGGGAGCTGTTTTTT. This encodes CASAEEFGTVNTGELFF.

This chain uses TRBV9 with TRBJ1-2; TRBD1 might be the D (5 bases). Germline V lookup: CDR1 SGDLS, CDR2 YYNGEE. The CDR3 extends over 13 amino acids. V lost 0 bases and J lost 6, with 9 bases in between. CDR3 protein: CASSVVVGDGYTF. The CDR3 coding sequence is TGTGCCAGCAGCGTAGTGGTAGGGGATGGCTACACCTTC.

This clone was seen a handful of times. The chain employs TRBV27 and TRBJ2-2, with D perhaps matching TRBD2 (5 bases). The CDR3 totals 16 residues. V lost 5 bases, J lost 5 bases, and 18 bases lay in between. Per germline, CDR1 MNHEY and CDR2 SMNVEV (reference sequence). The CDR3 DNA is TGTGCCAGCAGTCGGACCGGGATCTTAATAACCGGGGAGCTGTTTTTT. It translates to CASSRTGILITGELFF.

Here the CDR3 reads CASSPLAGGNHNEQFF. The CDR3 DNA reads TGTGCCAGCAGCCCCCTAGCGGGAGGGAACCACAATGAGCAGTTCTTC. This sequence joins TRBV5-6 and TRBJ2-1; 12 nucleotides align to TRBD2. The CDR3 is 16 amino acids. CDR1 is SGHDT, CDR2 YYEEEE, per germline. With V trimmed by 4 bases and J by 5 bases, 7 bases remained unmatched.

This rearrangement joins TRBV27 to TRBJ2-5; TRBD2 might be the D (6 bases). Trimming took 0 bases from V and 6 from J, leaving 11 bases between them. This CDR3 region has 14 residues. CDR1 and CDR2 (germline): MNHEY, SMNVEV (reference sequence). The CDR3 DNA follows: TGTGCCAGCAGTTTATCCGGGGGTTGGCAGACCCAGTACTTC. Translation: CASSLSGGWQTQYF.

This clone has just a few counts. Its ends do not fully match the called genes, so a read error is possible. The V call is TRBV5-4, the J call TRBJ2-7; the D gene is possibly TRBD1 (6 bases). Germline V gives CDR1 SGHNT, CDR2 YYREEE (reference sequence). The CDR3 has 12 residues. The CDR3 is CASSLRWGPPQF. The CDR3 bases are TGTGCCAGCAGCTTGAGGTGGGGGCCCCCACAGTTC.

The chain carries TRBV6-5 and TRBJ2-7, with 9 bases identical to TRBD2. This CDR3 spans 15 amino acids. V lost 4 bases to trimming and J lost 5 bases; unmatched junction nucleotides: 9. Germline CDR1 reads MNHEY; CDR2 reads SVGAGI. CDR3 residues: CASSSRVAGVDEQYF. DNA for the CDR3: TGTGCCAGCAGTTCGCGGGTAGCGGGAGTAGACGAGCAGTACTTC.

V is TRBV14 and J is TRBJ2-3, with 7 positions matching TRBD1. Trimming at V came to 4 bases and at J to 2 bases, leaving 6 bases not matched to a gene. The CDR3 has 15 residues. The germline V gene encodes CDR1 SGHDN and CDR2 FVKESK. In DNA, the CDR3 is TGTGCCAGCAGCCCTAGGACAGGATTCACAGATACGCAGTATTTT. Protein product: CASSPRTGFTDTQYF.

The V gene is TRBV30, the J gene TRBJ2-5; 8 bases map to TRBD2. After removal of 1 base from V and 4 bases from J, the junction contained 14 bases not matched to a gene. The CDR3 contains 17 residues. Germline CDR1 and CDR2: GTSNPN and SVGIG (reference sequence). This CDR3 reads CAWSDGQVSGTRETQYF. CDR3 bases: TGTGCCTGGAGTGATGGGCAGGTTAGCGGGACACGAGAGACCCAGTACTTC.

The rearrangement links TRBV4-2 to TRBJ1-4, with 10 nucleotides matching TRBD1. This CDR3 has 15 residues. Unmatched junction bases numbered 4, after V lost 4 bases and J lost 5 bases. Germline V gives CDR1 LGHNA, CDR2 YNFKEQ. The CDR3 bases are TGTGCCAGCAGCCCTCCGGGACAGGGGAATGAAAAACTGTTTTTT. Protein product: CASSPPGQGNEKLFF.

This chain uses TRBV3-1 (or the pseudogene TRBV3-2) with TRBJ1-5, with D unresolved. There are 13 residues in the CDR3. V gave up 5 bases and J gave up 5 bases, with 10 bases separating them. Looked up from germline, CDR1 is LGHDT and CDR2 is YNNKEL (reference sequence). The CDR3 DNA sequence: TGTGCCAGCAGCGATACCCCGGATCAGCCCCAGCATTTT. As protein: CASSDTPDQPQHF.

The chain carries TRBV11-2 and TRBJ2-3, with a possible D match to TRBD2 (6 bases). The V end was cut by 4 bases, the J end by 5 bases, with 16 bases between. Looked up from germline, CDR1 is SGHAT and CDR2 is FQNNGV. The CDR3 is 15 amino acids. Here the CDR3 DNA reads TGTGCCAGCAGCTCCCCCGGGGGTTTAGGAGATACGCAGTATTTT. Amino acids: CASSSPGGLGDTQYF.

This clone has just a few counts. CDR3 loop: CASTGEGVRSVGELFF. CDR3 coding DNA: TGTGCCAGTACTGGGGAGGGAGTGAGGTCTGTCGGGGAGCTGTTTTTT. The gene calls are TRBV19 and TRBJ2-2, with TRBD2 identical over 7 bases. Germline CDR1 and CDR2: LNHDA and SQIVND (reference sequence). J gave up 7 bases and V 7 bases, and 15 bases lay outside the gene matches. The CDR3 runs to 16 residues.

The rearrangement links TRBV7-3 to TRBJ2-2; D is ambiguous. CDR3 length equals 13 residues. Between the trimmed V and J ends, which lost 2 bases and 7 bases, there was a span of 8 bases. In germline, CDR1 is SGHTA, CDR2 FQGTGA. The CDR3 loop reads CASSLGSGGELFF. CDR3 coding DNA: TGTGCCAGCAGCTTAGGTTCCGGCGGGGAGCTGTTTTTT.

This chain joins TRBV19 and TRBJ1-5, with D perhaps TRBD1 (6 bases). The CDR3 runs to 16 residues. CDR1 is LNHDA, CDR2 SQIVND, per germline (reference sequence). V lost 3 bases to trimming and J lost 5 bases, with 17 bases between them. CDR3 region: CASSIYRVSGHQPQHF. In DNA, the CDR3 is TGTGCCAGTAGTATCTACAGGGTGAGTGGGCATCAGCCCCAGCATTTT.